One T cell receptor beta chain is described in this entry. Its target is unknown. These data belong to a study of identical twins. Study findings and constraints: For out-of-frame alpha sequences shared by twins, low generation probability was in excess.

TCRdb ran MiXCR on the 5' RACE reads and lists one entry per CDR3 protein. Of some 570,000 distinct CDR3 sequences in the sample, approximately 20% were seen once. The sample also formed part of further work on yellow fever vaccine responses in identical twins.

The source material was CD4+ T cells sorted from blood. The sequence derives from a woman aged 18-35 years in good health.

This chain's CDR3 is CASSWGLAVQDEQFF. The CDR3, as DNA: TGTGCCAGCAGCTGGGGACTAGCGGTTCAGGATGAGCAGTTCTTC. This chain connects TRBV5-5 to TRBJ2-1, with 11 bases fitting TRBD2. There are 15 residues in the CDR3. Trimming cost V 3 bases and J 8 bases; bases outside gene matches: 7. Germline CDR1 is SGHKS and CDR2 is YYEKEE (reference sequence). Using reference TRBV5-5 and TRBJ2-1 for the parts outside the CDR3, the full variable domain is DAGVTQSPTHLIKTRGQQVTLRCSPISGHKSVSWYQQVLGQGPQFIFQYYEKEERGRGNFPDRFSARQFPNYSSELNVNALLLGDSALYLCASSWGLAVQDEQFFGPGTRLTVL.